This TCR beta chain was captured by sequencing in a study of blood T cell repertoires in COVID-19. Study at large: Samples came from the United States, Italy and Spain, spanning acute and convalescent COVID-19.

The V end lost 3 bases, the J end lost 2 bases, and 14 bases lay between the germline ends. Germline CDR1 reads LGHDT; CDR2 reads YNNKEL (reference sequence). The CDR3 length is 15 residues. Authors' analysis steps: Using reference gene primer amplification, nucleated cell counts were estimated. This table comes from immunoSEQ multiplex PCR, and its TCRdb copy is limited to in-frame clones, with some not included. For V, J and clone size, that table is used; D and trimming come from the DNA. The sample shows roughly 120,000 clones, over 75% of them seen only once. The receptor comes from an elderly woman with active or convalescent COVID-19. The sample was peripheral blood. J is TRBJ2-7 and V is TRBV3-1 (or the pseudogene TRBV3-2); weak D call: TRBD1 (6 bases). In DNA form, the CDR3 reads TGTGCCAGCAGCCACTGGGGGCGGGCGACCTACGAGCAGTACTTC. Translating it yields CASSHWGRATYEQYF.